This TCR beta chain stems from a study of post-analysis software for immune sequencing data. CDR3 size: 17 residues. J was trimmed by 0 bases and V by 5 bases; bases with no gene match: 12. cDNA libraries of TCR beta carried unique molecular identifiers. TCRdb re-called the PCR reads through MiXCR, storing one row per CDR3 protein. The sample has roughly 620,000 distinct CDR3 sequences, 40% to 50% seen once. General study points: There was significantly lower normalized Chao1 diversity in multiple sclerosis patients than in controls. Samples made in the same batch grouped tightly together by F measure. Roughly five TRBV segments, including TRBV5-6, TRBV5-1 and TRBV20-1, were more frequent in patients than controls.

This clonotype was found a few times. Its specificity is unknown. The J gene is TRBJ2-7, the V gene TRBV12-3 or TRBV12-4, with TRBD2 matching over 8 bases. The source material was blood. This TCR was recovered from a girl aged 10 to 17 with multiple sclerosis. The CDR3 sequence: CASSREPAGAISYEQYF. The CDR3 DNA follows: TGTGCCAGCAGTCGGGAGCCAGCGGGGGCGATCTCCTACGAGCAGTACTTC.